These T cell receptor beta chains were read from a single sample in a study of blood T cell repertoires in COVID-19. Assay: immunoSEQ multiplex PCR; the TCRdb copy retains only in-frame clones and omits some. The sample records around 200,000 clones, 83% being singletons. The sequencing sample was made of peripheral blood. These receptors all come from a middle-aged woman with acute or convalescent COVID-19. Each CDR3 is given with its conserved first and last residue. Fields, in order: D gene, clone size, V gene, J gene, CDR3 protein, CDR3 DNA. The D gene is left open where the match is weak. Only some rows state a clone size, as once, few, many or a class for expanded clones.

D gene: TRBD1; clone size: once; V gene: TRBV13; J gene: TRBJ1-1; CDR3 protein: CASRPTGNPEAFF; CDR3 DNA: TGTGCCAGCAGACCGACAGGGAACCCTGAAGCTTTCTTT
D gene: .; clone size: .; V gene: TRBV10-3; J gene: TRBJ1-2; CDR3 protein: CATLNRGGESNYGYTF; CDR3 DNA: TGTGCCACGTTGAACCGGGGAGGTGAATCTAACTATGGCTACACCTTC
D gene: .; clone size: .; V gene: TRBV21-1; J gene: TRBJ2-7; CDR3 protein: CASSKVEGSYEQYF; CDR3 DNA: TGTGCCAGCAGCAAAGTGGAGGGCTCCTACGAGCAGTACTTC
D gene: .; clone size: .; V gene: TRBV7-9; J gene: TRBJ1-2; CDR3 protein: CASSLAGGFIDGYTF; CDR3 DNA: TGTGCCAGCAGCTTAGCGGGGGGATTCATTGATGGCTACACCTTC
D gene: .; clone size: .; V gene: TRBV6-5; J gene: TRBJ2-5; CDR3 protein: CASRSGETQYF; CDR3 DNA: TGTGCCAGCAGGTCCGGGGAGACCCAGTACTTC
D gene: TRBD1; clone size: .; V gene: TRBV4-1; J gene: TRBJ1-2; CDR3 protein: CASSPARQGARGYTF; CDR3 DNA: TGCGCCAGCAGCCCCGCACGACAGGGGGCGAGGGGCTACACCTTC
D gene: .; clone size: many; V gene: TRBV19; J gene: TRBJ1-6; CDR3 protein: CASRQELQGFSPLHF; CDR3 DNA: TGTGCCAGTAGGCAAGAGTTGCAGGGATTTTCACCCCTCCACTTT
D gene: .; clone size: .; V gene: TRBV27; J gene: TRBJ1-2; CDR3 protein: CASGIGINYGYTF; CDR3 DNA: TGTGCCAGCGGCATTGGCATAAACTATGGCTACACCTTC
D gene: .; clone size: once; V gene: TRBV21-1; J gene: TRBJ1-3; CDR3 protein: CASSGGNSGNTIYF; CDR3 DNA: TGTGCCAGCAGTGGGGGGAACTCTGGAAACACCATATATTTT
D gene: TRBD2; clone size: .; V gene: TRBV6-5; J gene: TRBJ2-7; CDR3 protein: CASSTPSGGDYEQYF; CDR3 DNA: TGTGCCAGCAGTACCCCTAGCGGGGGTGACTACGAGCAGTACTTC
D gene: .; clone size: once; V gene: TRBV27; J gene: TRBJ1-5; CDR3 protein: CASRKGGVNQPQHF; CDR3 DNA: TGTGCCAGCAGAAAAGGGGGAGTCAATCAGCCCCAGCATTTT
D gene: .; clone size: once; V gene: TRBV5-1; J gene: TRBJ1-6; CDR3 protein: CASSLAGISNSPLHF; CDR3 DNA: TGCGCCAGCAGCCTCGCGGGGATAAGTAATTCACCCCTCCACTTT
D gene: TRBD2; clone size: .; V gene: TRBV5-1; J gene: TRBJ2-1; CDR3 protein: CASSLVGLAWMFGNEQFF; CDR3 DNA: TGCGCCAGCAGCTTGGTGGGACTAGCTTGGATGTTTGGCAATGAGCAGTTCTTC
D gene: TRBD2; clone size: .; V gene: TRBV7-2; J gene: TRBJ2-7; CDR3 protein: CASSSGTSGPTYEQYF; CDR3 DNA: TGTGCCAGCAGCAGCGGGACTAGCGGACCGACCTACGAGCAGTACTTC
D gene: .; clone size: once; V gene: TRBV10-3; J gene: TRBJ2-1; CDR3 protein: CAISEGAPYNEQFF; CDR3 DNA: TGTGCCATCAGTGAGGGGGCGCCTTACAATGAGCAGTTCTTC
D gene: .; clone size: .; V gene: TRBV2; J gene: TRBJ1-2; CDR3 protein: CASSERPGGYTF; CDR3 DNA: TGTGCCAGCAGTGAACGGCCGGGTGGCTACACCTTC
D gene: .; clone size: once; V gene: TRBV5-8; J gene: TRBJ1-1; CDR3 protein: CASSPRQNTEAFF; CDR3 DNA: TGTGCCAGCAGCCCCCGACAGAACACTGAAGCTTTCTTT
D gene: .; clone size: .; V gene: TRBV5-1; J gene: TRBJ2-2; CDR3 protein: CASSPGWPTGELFF; CDR3 DNA: TGCGCCAGCAGCCCAGGCTGGCCCACCGGGGAGCTGTTTTTT
D gene: TRBD1; clone size: .; V gene: TRBV11-2; J gene: TRBJ1-1; CDR3 protein: CASSFRGTEANTEAFF; CDR3 DNA: TGTGCCAGCAGCTTCCGTGGGACAGAAGCTAACACTGAAGCTTTCTTT
D gene: TRBD1; clone size: .; V gene: TRBV7-9; J gene: TRBJ2-7; CDR3 protein: CASSSLRDRGVEQYF; CDR3 DNA: TGTGCCAGCAGCTCCCTCCGGGACAGGGGTGTCGAGCAGTACTTC
D gene: TRBD2; clone size: .; V gene: TRBV5-1; J gene: TRBJ2-3; CDR3 protein: CATALAASTDTQYF; CDR3 DNA: TGCGCCACTGCACTAGCGGCTAGCACAGATACGCAGTATTTT
D gene: TRBD1; clone size: .; V gene: TRBV19; J gene: TRBJ1-5; CDR3 protein: CASSIGQGAQPQHF; CDR3 DNA: TGTGCCAGTAGTATAGGACAGGGGGCTCAGCCCCAGCATTTT
D gene: .; clone size: .; V gene: TRBV27; J gene: TRBJ2-7; CDR3 protein: CASSPRGGLFTYEQYF; CDR3 DNA: TGTGCCAGCAGTCCCCGAGGCGGTCTTTTTACCTACGAGCAGTACTTC
D gene: TRBD1; clone size: .; V gene: TRBV4-1; J gene: TRBJ2-1; CDR3 protein: CASSQDLGAGGNEQFF; CDR3 DNA: TGCGCCAGCAGCCAAGATCTTGGGGCAGGGGGCAATGAGCAGTTCTTC
D gene: .; clone size: few; V gene: TRBV11-2; J gene: TRBJ2-7; CDR3 protein: CASSPISRRRGTFYEQYF; CDR3 DNA: TGTGCCAGCAGCCCCATTTCCCGACGACGGGGGACTTTCTACGAGCAGTACTTC
D gene: .; clone size: once; V gene: TRBV12-5; J gene: TRBJ2-2; CDR3 protein: CASGLVPNSGELFF; CDR3 DNA: TGTGCTAGTGGTTTGGTACCTAATTCCGGGGAGCTGTTTTTT
D gene: TRBD1; clone size: .; V gene: TRBV30; J gene: TRBJ1-5; CDR3 protein: CAWSRQGDQPQHF; CDR3 DNA: TGTGCCTGGAGCCGACAGGGGGATCAGCCCCAGCATTTT
D gene: .; clone size: .; V gene: TRBV29-1; J gene: TRBJ1-3; CDR3 protein: CSVERGTSGNTIYF; CDR3 DNA: TGCAGCGTTGAACGCGGGACTTCTGGAAACACCATATATTTT
D gene: .; clone size: .; V gene: TRBV12-3/TRBV12-4; J gene: TRBJ1-2; CDR3 protein: CASSEDGAGYTF; CDR3 DNA: TGTGCCAGCAGTGAAGACGGAGCTGGCTACACCTTC
D gene: TRBD2; clone size: .; V gene: TRBV2; J gene: TRBJ2-1; CDR3 protein: CASRGSPKRGGSYNEQFF; CDR3 DNA: TGTGCCAGCAGAGGTAGTCCAAAGCGGGGGGGTTCCTACAATGAGCAGTTCTTC
D gene: .; clone size: .; V gene: TRBV5-1; J gene: TRBJ2-2; CDR3 protein: CASSLGQGTGELFF; CDR3 DNA: TGCGCCAGCAGCTTGGGGCAGGGTACCGGGGAGCTGTTTTTT
D gene: .; clone size: .; V gene: TRBV11-2; J gene: TRBJ2-3; CDR3 protein: CASSLKGFFADTQYF; CDR3 DNA: TGTGCCAGCAGCTTAAAGGGGTTTTTCGCAGATACGCAGTATTTT
D gene: .; clone size: .; V gene: TRBV5-1; J gene: TRBJ2-3; CDR3 protein: CASSPSRSSGLTDTQYF; CDR3 DNA: TGCGCCAGCAGCCCGTCCAGGTCGAGCGGCCTCACAGATACGCAGTATTTT
D gene: .; clone size: .; V gene: TRBV5-1; J gene: TRBJ2-1; CDR3 protein: CASSHLRDKQFF; CDR3 DNA: TGCGCCAGCAGCCACCTTAGAGATAAGCAGTTCTTC
D gene: .; clone size: .; V gene: TRBV6-5; J gene: TRBJ1-4; CDR3 protein: CASSYSLGGVNEKLFF; CDR3 DNA: TGTGCCAGCAGTTACTCTCTGGGGGGGGTGAATGAAAAACTGTTTTTT
D gene: .; clone size: many; V gene: TRBV13; J gene: TRBJ2-1; CDR3 protein: CASNYRGGSYNEQFF; CDR3 DNA: TGTGCCAGCAACTACAGGGGGGGCTCCTACAATGAGCAGTTCTTC
D gene: .; clone size: .; V gene: TRBV2; J gene: TRBJ2-5; CDR3 protein: CASRKEGQETQYF; CDR3 DNA: TGTGCCAGCCGGAAGGAGGGGCAAGAGACCCAGTACTTC
D gene: TRBD1; clone size: .; V gene: TRBV6-5; J gene: TRBJ1-2; CDR3 protein: CASSYQIHRGRYGYTF; CDR3 DNA: TGTGCCAGCAGTTACCAAATTCACAGGGGACGATATGGCTACACCTTC
D gene: .; clone size: .; V gene: TRBV12-3/TRBV12-4; J gene: TRBJ1-3; CDR3 protein: CASSTGWDTIYF; CDR3 DNA: TGTGCCAGCAGTACAGGGTGGGACACCATATATTTT
D gene: .; clone size: once; V gene: TRBV6-5; J gene: TRBJ2-1; CDR3 protein: CASTGGRGNEQFF; CDR3 DNA: TGTGCCAGCACGGGTGGGAGAGGCAATGAGCAGTTCTTC
D gene: TRBD1; clone size: .; V gene: TRBV13; J gene: TRBJ1-1; CDR3 protein: CASSGTGGNTEAFF; CDR3 DNA: TGTGCCAGCAGCGGTACAGGGGGGAACACTGAAGCTTTCTTT
D gene: .; clone size: .; V gene: TRBV6-5; J gene: TRBJ1-1; CDR3 protein: CASSYSLGSTTEAFF; CDR3 DNA: TGTGCCAGCAGTTACTCCCTAGGGAGTACCACTGAAGCTTTCTTT